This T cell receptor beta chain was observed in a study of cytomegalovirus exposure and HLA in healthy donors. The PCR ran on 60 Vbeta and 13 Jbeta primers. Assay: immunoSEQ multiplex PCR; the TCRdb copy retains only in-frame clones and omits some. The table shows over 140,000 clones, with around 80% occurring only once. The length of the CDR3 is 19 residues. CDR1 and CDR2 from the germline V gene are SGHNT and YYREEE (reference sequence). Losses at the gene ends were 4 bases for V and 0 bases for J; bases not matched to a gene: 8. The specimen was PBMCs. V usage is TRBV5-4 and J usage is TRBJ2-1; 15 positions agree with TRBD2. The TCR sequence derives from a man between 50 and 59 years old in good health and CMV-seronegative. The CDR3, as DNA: TGTGCCAGCAGCCATAGGACTAGCGGGAGGGCCCGCTCCTACAATGAGCAGTTCTTC. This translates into CASSHRTSGRARSYNEQFF.